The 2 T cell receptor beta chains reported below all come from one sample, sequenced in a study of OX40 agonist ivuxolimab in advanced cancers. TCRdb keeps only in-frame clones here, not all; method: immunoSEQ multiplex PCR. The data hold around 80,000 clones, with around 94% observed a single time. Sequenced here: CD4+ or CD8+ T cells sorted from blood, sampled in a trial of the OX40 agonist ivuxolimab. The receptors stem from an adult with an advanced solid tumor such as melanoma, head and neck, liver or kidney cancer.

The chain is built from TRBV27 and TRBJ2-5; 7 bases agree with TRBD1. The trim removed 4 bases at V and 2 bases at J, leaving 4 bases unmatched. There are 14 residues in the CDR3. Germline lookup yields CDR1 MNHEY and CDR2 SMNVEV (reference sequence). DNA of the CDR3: TGTGCCAGCAGTTCCCCGGACAGGCAAGAGACCCAGTACTTC. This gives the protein CASSSPDRQETQYF.

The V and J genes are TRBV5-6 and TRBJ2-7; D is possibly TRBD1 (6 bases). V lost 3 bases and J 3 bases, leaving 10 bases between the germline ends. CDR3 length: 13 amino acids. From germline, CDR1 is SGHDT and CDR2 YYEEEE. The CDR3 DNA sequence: TGTGCCAGCAGCTCTCCGGGACACTACGAGCAGTACTTC. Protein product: CASSSPGHYEQYF.